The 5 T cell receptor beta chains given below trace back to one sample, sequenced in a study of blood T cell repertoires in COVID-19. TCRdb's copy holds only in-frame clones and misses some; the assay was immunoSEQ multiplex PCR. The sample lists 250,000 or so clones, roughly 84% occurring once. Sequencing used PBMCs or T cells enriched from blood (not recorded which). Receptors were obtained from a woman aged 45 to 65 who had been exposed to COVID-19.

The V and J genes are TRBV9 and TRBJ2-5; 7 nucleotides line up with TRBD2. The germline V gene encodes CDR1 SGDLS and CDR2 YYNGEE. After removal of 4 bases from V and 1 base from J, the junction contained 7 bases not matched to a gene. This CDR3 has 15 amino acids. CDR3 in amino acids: CASSFQTSPQETQYF. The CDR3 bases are TGTGCCAGCAGCTTCCAGACTAGCCCCCAAGAGACCCAGTACTTC.

CDR3 in amino acids: CASGRGEAPGELFF. CDR3 nucleotide sequence: TGTGCTAGTGGTCGCGGCGAGGCCCCCGGGGAGCTGTTTTTT. This sequence joins TRBV12-5 and TRBJ2-2; no definite D call. This CDR3 spans 14 amino acids. V was cut by 5 bases and J by 6 bases, with 13 bases left in between. Looked up from germline, CDR1 is LGHNT and CDR2 is FRNRAP.

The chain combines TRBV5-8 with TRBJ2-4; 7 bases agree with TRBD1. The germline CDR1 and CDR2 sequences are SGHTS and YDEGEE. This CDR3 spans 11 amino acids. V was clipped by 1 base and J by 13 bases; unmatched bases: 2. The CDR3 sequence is CASSLWDSQYF. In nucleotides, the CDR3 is TGTGCCAGCAGCTTGTGGGACAGCCAGTACTTC.

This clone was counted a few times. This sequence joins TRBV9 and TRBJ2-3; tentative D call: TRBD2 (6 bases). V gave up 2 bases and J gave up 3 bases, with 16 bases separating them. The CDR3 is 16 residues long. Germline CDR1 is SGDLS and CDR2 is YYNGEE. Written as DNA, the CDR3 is TGTGCCAGCAGCGTTTTAGACAGCCGGGGGACAGATACGCAGTATTTT. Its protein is CASSVLDSRGTDTQYF.

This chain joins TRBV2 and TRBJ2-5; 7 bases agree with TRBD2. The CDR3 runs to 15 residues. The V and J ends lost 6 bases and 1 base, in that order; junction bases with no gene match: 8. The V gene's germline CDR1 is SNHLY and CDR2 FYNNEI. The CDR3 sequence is CASRVLAVLQETQYF. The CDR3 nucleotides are TGTGCCAGCAGAGTGCTAGCGGTCCTCCAAGAGACCCAGTACTTC.